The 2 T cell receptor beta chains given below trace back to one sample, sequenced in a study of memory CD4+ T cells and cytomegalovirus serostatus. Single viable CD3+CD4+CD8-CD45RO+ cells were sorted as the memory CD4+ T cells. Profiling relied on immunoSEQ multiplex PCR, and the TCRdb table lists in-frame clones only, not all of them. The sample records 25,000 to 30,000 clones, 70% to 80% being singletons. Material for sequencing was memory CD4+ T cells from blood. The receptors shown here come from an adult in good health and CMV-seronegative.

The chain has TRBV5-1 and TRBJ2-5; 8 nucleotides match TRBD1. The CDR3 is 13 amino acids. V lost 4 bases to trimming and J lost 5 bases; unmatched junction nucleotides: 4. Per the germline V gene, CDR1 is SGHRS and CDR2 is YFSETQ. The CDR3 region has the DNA TGCGCCAGCAGCCCAGGGACAGGCGAGACCCAGTACTTC. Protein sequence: CASSPGTGETQYF.

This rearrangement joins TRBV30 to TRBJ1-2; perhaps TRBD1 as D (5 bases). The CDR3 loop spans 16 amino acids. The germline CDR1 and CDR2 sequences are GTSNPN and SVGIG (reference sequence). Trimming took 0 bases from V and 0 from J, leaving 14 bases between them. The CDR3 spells CAWSVLGAGTNYGYTF. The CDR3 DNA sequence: TGTGCCTGGAGTGTACTGGGAGCAGGGACTAACTATGGCTACACCTTC.